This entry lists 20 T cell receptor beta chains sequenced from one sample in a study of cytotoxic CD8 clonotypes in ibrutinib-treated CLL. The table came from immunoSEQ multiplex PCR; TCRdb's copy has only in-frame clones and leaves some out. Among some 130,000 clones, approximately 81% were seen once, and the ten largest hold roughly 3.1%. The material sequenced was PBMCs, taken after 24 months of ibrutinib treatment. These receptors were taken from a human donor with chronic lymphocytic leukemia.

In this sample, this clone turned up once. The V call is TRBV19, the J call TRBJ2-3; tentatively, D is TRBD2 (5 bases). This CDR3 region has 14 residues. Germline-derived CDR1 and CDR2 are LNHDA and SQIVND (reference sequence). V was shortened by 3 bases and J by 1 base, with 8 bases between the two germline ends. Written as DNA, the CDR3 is TGTGCCAGTAGTATTGGGCGGGGCACAGATACGCAGTATTTT. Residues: CASSIGRGTDTQYF.

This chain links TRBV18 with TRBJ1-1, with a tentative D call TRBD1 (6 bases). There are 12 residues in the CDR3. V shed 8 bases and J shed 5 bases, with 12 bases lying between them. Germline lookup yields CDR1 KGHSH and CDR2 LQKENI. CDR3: CASETRGTEAFF. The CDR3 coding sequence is TGTGCCAGCGAGACAAGGGGGACTGAAGCTTTCTTT.

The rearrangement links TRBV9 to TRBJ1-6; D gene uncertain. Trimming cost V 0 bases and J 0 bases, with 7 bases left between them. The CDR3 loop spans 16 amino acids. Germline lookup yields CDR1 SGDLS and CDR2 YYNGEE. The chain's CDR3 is CASSVGADSYNSPLHF. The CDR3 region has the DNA TGTGCCAGCAGCGTAGGGGCCGACTCCTATAATTCACCCCTCCACTTT.

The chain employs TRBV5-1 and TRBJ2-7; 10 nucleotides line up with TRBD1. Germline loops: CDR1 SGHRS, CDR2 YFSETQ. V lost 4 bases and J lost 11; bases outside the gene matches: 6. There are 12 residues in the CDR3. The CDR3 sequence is CASSTDRGVEYF. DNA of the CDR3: TGCGCCAGCAGCACGGACAGGGGGGTGGAGTACTTC.

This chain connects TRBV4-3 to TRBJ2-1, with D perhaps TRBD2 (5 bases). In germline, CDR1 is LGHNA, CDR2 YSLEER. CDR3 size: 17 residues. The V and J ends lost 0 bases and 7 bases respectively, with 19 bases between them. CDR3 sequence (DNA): TGCGCCAGCAGCCAAGACTGGCGGAGGACGCCGGGAAATGAGCAGTTCTTC. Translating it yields CASSQDWRRTPGNEQFF.

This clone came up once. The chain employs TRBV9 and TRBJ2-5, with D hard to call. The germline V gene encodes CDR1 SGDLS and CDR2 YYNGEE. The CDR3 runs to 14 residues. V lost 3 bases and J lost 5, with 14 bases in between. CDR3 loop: CASSAFGLGETQYF. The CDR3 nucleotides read TGTGCCAGCAGCGCCTTCGGCCTCGGGGAGACCCAGTACTTC.

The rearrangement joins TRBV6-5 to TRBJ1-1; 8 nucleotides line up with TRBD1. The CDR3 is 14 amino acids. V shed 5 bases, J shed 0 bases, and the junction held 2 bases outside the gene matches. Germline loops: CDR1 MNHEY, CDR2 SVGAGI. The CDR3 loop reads CASSGTGLNTEAFF. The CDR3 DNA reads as TGTGCCAGCAGTGGGACAGGTCTGAACACTGAAGCTTTCTTT.

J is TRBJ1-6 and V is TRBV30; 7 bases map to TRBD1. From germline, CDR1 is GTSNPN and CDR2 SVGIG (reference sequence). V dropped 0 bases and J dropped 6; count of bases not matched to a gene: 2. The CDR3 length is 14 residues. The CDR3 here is CAWSVRQGNSPLHF. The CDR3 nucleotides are TGTGCCTGGAGTGTGAGACAGGGTAATTCACCCCTCCACTTT.

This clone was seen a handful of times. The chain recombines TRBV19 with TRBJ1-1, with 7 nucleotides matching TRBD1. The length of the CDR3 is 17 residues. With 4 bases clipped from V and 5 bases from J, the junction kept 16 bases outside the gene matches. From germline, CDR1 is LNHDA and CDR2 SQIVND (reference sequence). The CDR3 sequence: CASSRGQGQSKGTEAFF. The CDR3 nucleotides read TGTGCCAGTAGTAGGGGGCAGGGACAGTCCAAGGGGACTGAAGCTTTCTTT. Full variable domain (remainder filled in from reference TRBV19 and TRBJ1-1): DGGITQSPKYLFRKEGQNVTLSCEQNLNHDAMYWYRQDPGQGLRLIYYSQIVNDFQKGDIAEGYSVSREKKESFPLTVTSAQKNPTAFYLCASSRGQGQSKGTEAFFGQGTRLTVV.

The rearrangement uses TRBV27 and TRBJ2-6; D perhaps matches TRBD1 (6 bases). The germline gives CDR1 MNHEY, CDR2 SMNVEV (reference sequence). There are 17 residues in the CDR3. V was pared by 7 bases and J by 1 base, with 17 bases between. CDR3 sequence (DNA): TGTGCCAGCACGCCAACTACTAGGGGGTCTGGGGCCAACGTCCTGACTTTC. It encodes CASTPTTRGSGANVLTF.

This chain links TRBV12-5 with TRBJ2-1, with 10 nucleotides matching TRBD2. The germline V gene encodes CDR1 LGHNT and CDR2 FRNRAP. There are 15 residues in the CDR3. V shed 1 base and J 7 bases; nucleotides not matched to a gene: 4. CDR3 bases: TGTGCTAGTGGTTTGGCCCTAGCGGGGGTAAATGAGCAGTTCTTC. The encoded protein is CASGLALAGVNEQFF.

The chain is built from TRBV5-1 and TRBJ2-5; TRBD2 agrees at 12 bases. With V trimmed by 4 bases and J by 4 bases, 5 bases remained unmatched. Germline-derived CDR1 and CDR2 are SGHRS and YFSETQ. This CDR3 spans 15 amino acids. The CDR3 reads CASSQLAGGRETQYF. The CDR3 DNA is TGCGCCAGCAGCCAGCTAGCGGGGGGGCGAGAGACCCAGTACTTC.

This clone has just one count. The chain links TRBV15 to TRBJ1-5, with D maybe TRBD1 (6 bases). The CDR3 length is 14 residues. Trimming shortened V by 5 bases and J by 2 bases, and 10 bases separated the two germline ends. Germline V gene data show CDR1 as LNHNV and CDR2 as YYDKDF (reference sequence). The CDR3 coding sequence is TGTGCCACCAGCGGTCAGGGGCGCAATCAGCCCCAGCATTTT. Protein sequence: CATSGQGRNQPQHF.

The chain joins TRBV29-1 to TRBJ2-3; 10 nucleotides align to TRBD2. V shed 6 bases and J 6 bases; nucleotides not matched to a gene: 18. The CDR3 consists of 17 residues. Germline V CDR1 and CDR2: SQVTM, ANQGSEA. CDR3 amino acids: CSVQNPASGGFTDTQYF. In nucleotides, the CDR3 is TGCAGCGTCCAGAACCCCGCTAGCGGGGGCTTTACGGATACGCAGTATTTT.

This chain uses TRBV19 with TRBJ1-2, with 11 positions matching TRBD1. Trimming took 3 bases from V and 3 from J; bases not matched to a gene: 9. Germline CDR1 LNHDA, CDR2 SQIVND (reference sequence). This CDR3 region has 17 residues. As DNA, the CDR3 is TGTGCCAGTAGTATTTTCTCGGGACAGGGGGAAGACTATGGCTACACCTTC. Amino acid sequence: CASSIFSGQGEDYGYTF.

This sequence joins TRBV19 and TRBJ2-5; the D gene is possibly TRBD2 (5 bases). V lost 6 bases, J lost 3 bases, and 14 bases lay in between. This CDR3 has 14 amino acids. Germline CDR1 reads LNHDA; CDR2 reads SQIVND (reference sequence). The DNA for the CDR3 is TGTGCCAGTAGCATGGTTCCGGGGAAAGAGACCCAGTACTTC. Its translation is CASSMVPGKETQYF.

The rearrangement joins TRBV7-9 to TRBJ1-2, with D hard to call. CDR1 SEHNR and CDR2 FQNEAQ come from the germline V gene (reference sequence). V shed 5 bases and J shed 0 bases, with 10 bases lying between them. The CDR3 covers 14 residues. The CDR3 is CASSKRATNYGYTF. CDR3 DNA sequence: TGTGCCAGCAGCAAACGGGCAACTAACTATGGCTACACCTTC.

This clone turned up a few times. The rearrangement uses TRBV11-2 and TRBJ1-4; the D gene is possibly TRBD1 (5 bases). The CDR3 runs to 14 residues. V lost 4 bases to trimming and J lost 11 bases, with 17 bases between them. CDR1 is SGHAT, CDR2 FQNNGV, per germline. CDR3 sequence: CASSSGTAMKKLFF. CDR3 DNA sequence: TGTGCCAGCAGCTCCGGGACGGCAATGAAGAAACTGTTTTTT.

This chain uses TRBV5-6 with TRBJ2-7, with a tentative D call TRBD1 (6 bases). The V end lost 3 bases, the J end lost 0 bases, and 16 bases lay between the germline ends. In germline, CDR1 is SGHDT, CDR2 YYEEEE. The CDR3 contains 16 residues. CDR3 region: CASSSQGLLSSYEQYF. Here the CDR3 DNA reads TGTGCCAGCAGCTCTCAGGGGTTATTAAGCTCCTACGAGCAGTACTTC.

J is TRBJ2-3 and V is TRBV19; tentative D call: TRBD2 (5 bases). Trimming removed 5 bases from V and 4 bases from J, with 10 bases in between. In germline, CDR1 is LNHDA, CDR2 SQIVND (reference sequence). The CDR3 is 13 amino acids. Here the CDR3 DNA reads TGTGCCAGTAGTGAGGGTTTGGCAGATACGCAGTATTTT. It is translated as CASSEGLADTQYF.